This T cell receptor (beta chain) derives from a study of radiotherapy plus CTLA-4 blockade in lung cancer. Study summary: Among all patients, about 19% showed objective responses, while roughly 30% had disease control.

This CDR3 spans 14 amino acids. Losses at the gene ends were 2 bases for V and 2 bases for J; bases not matched to a gene: 1. Germline-derived CDR1 and CDR2 are SEHNR and FQNEAQ (reference sequence). Clones were sequenced by immunoSEQ multiplex PCR, and TCRdb holds only the in-frame ones, with some missing. The table has 70,000 to 85,000 clones, roughly 69% seen once. In chemo-refractory metastatic non-small-cell lung cancer, patients got ipilimumab CTLA-4 blockade together with focal radiation. The sample here was peripheral blood, taken from a patient treated with radiotherapy plus ipilimumab. The chain has TRBV7-9 and TRBJ1-2; TRBD1 aligns across 8 bases. The origin of this receptor is a human donor with non-small cell lung cancer whose response to radiotherapy plus ipilimumab could not be evaluated. CDR3 amino acids: CASSLQGANYGYTF. In DNA, the CDR3 is TGTGCCAGCAGCTTACAGGGGGCAAACTATGGCTACACCTTC.